What follows are 8 T cell receptor beta chains derived from one specimen sequenced in a study of patients and donors after allogeneic stem cell transplantation. One entry per CDR3 protein results from TCRdb running MiXCR on the RT-PCR reads. In the table there are about 410,000 distinct CDR3 sequences, 16% of which are singletons. The sequencing input was blood, either unsorted or a sorted T cell fraction (not recorded which). Source of these receptors: a human donor who was either an allogeneic HSCT recipient or a stem cell or donor lymphocyte infusion donor (not recorded which). It is not recorded whose cells these are; they may come from a transplant donor.

This chain uses TRBV5-1 with TRBJ1-1; TRBD1 is a possible D gene (5 bases). Trimming pared 0 bases from V and 6 bases from J, leaving 12 bases between. This CDR3 has 14 residues. The germline CDR1 and CDR2 sequences are SGHRS and YFSETQ. The CDR3 nucleotides read TGCGCCAGCAGCTTGGCCGGGGGTGGCGCTGAAGCTTTCTTT. This sequence encodes CASSLAGGGAEAFF.

This clonotype appeared a few times. The chain has TRBV28 and TRBJ2-5; 10 bases match TRBD2. Germline assignment: CDR1 MDHEN and CDR2 SYDVKM. After removal of 7 bases from V and 5 bases from J, the junction contained 7 bases not matched to a gene. The CDR3 contains 14 residues. CDR3: CASITSGIGETQYF. As DNA, the CDR3 is TGTGCCAGCATAACTAGCGGGATCGGGGAGACCCAGTACTTC. Full variable domain (remainder filled in from reference TRBV28 and TRBJ2-5): DVKVTQSSRYLVKRTGEKVFLECVQDMDHENMFWYRQDPGLGLRLIYFSYDVKMKEKGDIPEGYSVSREKKERFSLILESASTNQTSMYLCASITSGIGETQYFGPGTRLLVL.

The chain carries TRBV20-1 and TRBJ1-1; possibly TRBD1 for D (5 bases). From germline, CDR1 is DFQATT and CDR2 SNEGSKA (reference sequence). Trimming removed 0 bases from V and 5 bases from J, with 13 bases in between. This CDR3 spans 14 amino acids. The CDR3 region is CSARDYKGRTEAFF. The DNA for the CDR3 is TGCAGTGCTAGAGATTATAAGGGGAGGACTGAAGCTTTCTTT.

The rearrangement joins TRBV6-6 to TRBJ2-7; no clear D. V was clipped by 0 bases and J by 3 bases, with 3 bases between them. Germline values: CDR1 MNHNY, CDR2 SVGAGI (reference sequence). The CDR3 runs 12 residues. DNA of the CDR3: TGTGCCAGCAGTTACTCGGTCTACGAGCAGTACTTC. Its protein is CASSYSVYEQYF.

The chain joins TRBV20-1 to TRBJ2-7; a weak D match, TRBD1 (6 bases). The CDR3 is 14 amino acids. Per germline, CDR1 DFQATT and CDR2 SNEGSKA (reference sequence). V dropped 3 bases and J dropped 3 bases, with 15 bases sitting between them. The CDR3 spells CSASVGQQVYEQYF. The CDR3 nucleotides are TGCAGTGCTAGCGTCGGACAGCAAGTCTACGAGCAGTACTTC.

This clonotype was found a few times. The chain uses TRBV18 and TRBJ1-6; D gene unclear. CDR3 size: 14 residues. CDR1 is KGHSH and CDR2 is LQKENI in the germline V gene. The V and J ends lost 3 bases and 0 bases respectively, with 3 bases between them. This CDR3 reads CASSPYSYNSPLHF. In nucleotides, the CDR3 is TGTGCCAGCTCACCCTACTCCTATAATTCACCCCTCCACTTT.

This rearrangement joins TRBV7-9 to TRBJ2-3; no clear D. This CDR3 is 16 amino acids long. The V gene's germline CDR1 is SEHNR and CDR2 FQNEAQ (reference sequence). Trimming left V 1 base short and J 0 bases short, with 11 bases between. The CDR3 sequence: CASSLVGRSSTDTQYF. CDR3 in DNA: TGTGCCAGCAGCTTAGTCGGGCGGTCAAGCACAGATACGCAGTATTTT.

This clonotype has only a few counts. V gene TRBV27 combines with J gene TRBJ2-7; 8 bases fit TRBD2. Germline assignment: CDR1 MNHEY and CDR2 SMNVEV (reference sequence). J gave up 3 bases and V 5 bases, and 6 bases lay outside the gene matches. This CDR3 comprises 14 residues. In DNA form, the CDR3 reads TGTGCCAGCAGTAACTGGGCGGGGGGCTACGAGCAGTACTTC. Translation: CASSNWAGGYEQYF.